This paragraph reports one TCR beta chain. As yet, its antigen is unknown. Subsets obtained from CD4+ cells comprised CD45RA+ naive and CD45RA-negative memory cells. These data belong to a study of shared clonotypes between healthy human individuals. Germline CDR1 KGHSH, CDR2 LQKENI. The CDR3 is made up of 15 amino acids. The J segment lost 4 bases and the V segment lost 6 bases, leaving 8 bases of the junction unmatched. Using immunoSEQ multiplex PCR, the repertoire was profiled, and TCRdb retains in-frame clones only, with some absent. The sample shows 1.6 million or so clones, less than 99% of them seen only once. Findings of the study overall: Around 5.4% of naive CD4 clonotypes were common to a few donors. Generation probability values for non-shared clonotypes were lower than those for clonotypes shared by all four donors. Generally, naive subsets (rather than memory subsets) showed larger estimated richness.

The chain combines TRBV18 with TRBJ2-1; 8 bases line up with TRBD2. This clonotype originated in a man aged 30 to 45 in good health. The material sequenced was naive CD4+ T cells sorted from blood. Subset of the sample: CD45RA+ positively selected. This chain's CDR3 is CASSLKAGDYNEQFF. The CDR3 DNA follows: TGTGCCAGCTCCCTAAAAGCGGGAGATTACAATGAGCAGTTCTTC.